Shown below are 10 T cell receptor beta chains from a single sample sequenced in a study of vaccination and CD4 T cells after COVID-19. These receptors' targets are unknown. Oncomine TCR Beta short-read sequencing was applied to DNA from cultured CD4+ T cells. One entry per CDR3 protein results from TCRdb running MiXCR on the PCR reads. This table has about 13,000 distinct CDR3 sequences, about 50% appearing once. Treatment denoted: approximately nine-day PBMC culture with coronavirus spike peptide pools or control peptides (ViraFEST assay). The sequenced material came from CD4+ T cells from blood, cultured in vitro. Every receptor here comes from a human donor who had recovered from COVID-19.

The gene calls are TRBV27 and TRBJ2-7; 13 bases fit TRBD2. CDR3 size: 15 residues. Germline V gene sequence: CDR1 MNHEY, CDR2 SMNVEV (reference sequence). After removal of 4 bases from V and 4 bases from J, the junction contained 4 bases not matched to a gene. CDR3 coding DNA: TGTGCCAGCAGTTCCCGGACTAGCGGGAGATACGAGCAGTACTTC. This sequence encodes CASSSRTSGRYEQYF.

A note on this clonotype: At one boundary the junction diverges from the germline segment, which might be a read error. The V gene is TRBV7-7, the J gene TRBJ2-2; 10 nucleotides match TRBD1. CDR3 size: 15 residues. CDR1 is SSHAT and CDR2 is FNYEAQ in the germline V gene (reference sequence). DNA of the CDR3: TGTGCTAGCAGCACCGGGACAGGGGACACCGGGGAGCTGTTTTTT. Encoded protein: CASSTGTGDTGELFF.

The rearrangement uses TRBV6-5 and TRBJ1-2; D not certain. The CDR3 sequence is 11 residues long. The V gene lost 1 base and the J gene lost 7 bases, with 4 bases spanning the gap. In germline, CDR1 is MNHEY, CDR2 SVGAGI. CDR3 in DNA: TGTGCCAGCAGTTACTTGGGTGGCTACACCTTC. Its translation is CASSYLGGYTF.

This chain connects TRBV20-1 to TRBJ2-3; the D is unclear. This CDR3 spans 11 amino acids. The V gene lost 2 bases and the J gene lost 2 bases, with 2 bases spanning the gap. The germline CDR1 and CDR2 sequences are DFQATT and SNEGSKA (reference sequence). The CDR3 region is CSARPTDTQYF. The DNA of the CDR3 is TGCAGTGCTAGACCCACAGATACGCAGTATTTT.

The gene calls are TRBV10-3 and TRBJ2-5, with 10 bases that match TRBD1. Germline CDR1 is ENHRY and CDR2 is SYGVKD. The CDR3 covers 15 residues. The V gene end was trimmed by 10 bases and the J gene end by 4 bases; junction bases not matched to a gene: 12. The CDR3 bases are TGTGCCAGCACTATTCGGACAGGGGGGGGAGAGACCCAGTACTTC. It specifies CASTIRTGGGETQYF.

This chain joins TRBV19 and TRBJ1-5; perhaps TRBD1 as D (5 bases). The germline V gene encodes CDR1 LNHDA and CDR2 SQIVND (reference sequence). CDR3 length: 16 residues. With 6 bases removed from V and 0 bases from J, the gap between germline ends came to 15 bases. CDR3 amino acids: CASSRDGAYSNQPQHF. The CDR3 bases are TGTGCCAGTAGCCGGGACGGAGCTTATAGCAATCAGCCCCAGCATTTT.

This clonotype was counted a single time. The gene calls are TRBV14 and TRBJ1-5, with D unclear. The V end lost 1 base, the J end lost 5 bases, and 6 bases lay between the germline ends. CDR1 SGHDN and CDR2 FVKESK come from the germline V gene. The CDR3 runs 13 residues. The CDR3 sequence: CASSQGRDQPQHF. CDR3 DNA sequence: TGTGCCAGCAGCCAAGGGAGGGATCAGCCCCAGCATTTT. Complete variable domain (other parts from reference TRBV14 and TRBJ1-5): EAGVTQFPSHSVIEKGQTVTLRCDPISGHDNLYWYRRVMGKEIKFLLHFVKESKQDESGMPNNRFLAERTGGTYSTLKVQPAELEDSGVYFCASSQGRDQPQHFGDGTRLSIL.

This clonotype came up a few times. V usage is TRBV20-1 and J usage is TRBJ1-2; D perhaps matches TRBD1 (6 bases). The CDR3 runs to 13 residues. The V and J ends lost 3 bases and 4 bases respectively, with 12 bases between them. Germline V gives CDR1 DFQATT, CDR2 SNEGSKA (reference sequence). CDR3 nucleotides: TGCAGTGCTAGTCTCGTCAGGGGCTATGGCTACACCTTC. Protein: CSASLVRGYGYTF.

This clonotype was counted a few times. V and J are TRBV2 and TRBJ1-5, with a tentative D call TRBD1 (5 bases). The CDR3 sequence is 11 residues long. Trimming cost V 5 bases and J 9 bases, with 8 bases left between them. Germline V lookup: CDR1 SNHLY, CDR2 FYNNEI. The CDR3 DNA follows: TGTGCCAGCAGTTATCAGGGGCCCCAGCATTTT. Amino acids: CASSYQGPQHF. Using reference TRBV2 and TRBJ1-5 for the parts outside the CDR3, the full variable domain is EPEVTQTPSHQVTQMGQEVILRCVPISNHLYFYWYRQILGQKVEFLVSFYNNEISEKSEIFDDQFSVERPDGSNFTLKIRSTKLEDSAMYFCASSYQGPQHFGDGTRLSIL.

The chain uses TRBV27 and TRBJ2-5; 11 bases match TRBD2. Germline V gives CDR1 MNHEY, CDR2 SMNVEV (reference sequence). This CDR3 is 17 amino acids long. The J segment lost 5 bases and the V segment lost 6 bases, leaving 14 bases of the junction unmatched. CDR3 coding DNA: TGTGCCAGCAGCTTGATAGCGGGAGGGCTTTATTTGGAGACCCAGTACTTC. Translation gives CASSLIAGGLYLETQYF.